The 6 T cell receptor beta chains in this list originate from one sample, sequenced in a study of blood T cells in healthy people across ages. Primers used in a second PCR of roughly 6 to 11 cycles were a sample-barcoded 5' primer and a J-beta primer mix. TCRdb re-derived calls from the 5' RACE reads in MiXCR, one entry per CDR3 protein. The sample has about 830,000 distinct CDR3 sequences; nearly 60% are singletons. Sequences were obtained from blood. Receptors originate from a man aged 25-40 years in good health.

The chain joins TRBV4-2 to TRBJ2-4; tentatively, D is TRBD2 (5 bases). Per the germline V gene, CDR1 is LGHNA and CDR2 is YNFKEQ. This CDR3 is 17 amino acids long. Trimming removed 5 bases at V and 2 bases at J, with 19 bases between. The CDR3 coding sequence is TGTGCCAGCAGCTCAAGCCCGGGATATTCGACCAAAAACATTCAGTACTTC. Translating it yields CASSSSPGYSTKNIQYF.

This clonotype showed up just a few times. J is TRBJ1-6 and V is TRBV10-3; D is ambiguous. V was clipped by 2 bases and J by 17 bases, with 16 bases between them. CDR3 length: 13 residues. Per germline, CDR1 ENHRY and CDR2 SYGVKD. The CDR3 region is CAISEGSPERIHF. The CDR3 DNA is TGTGCCATCAGTGAGGGGTCACCCGAACGGATCCACTTT.

About this clonotype: This may stem from a read error, because a much larger clone lies one nucleotide away. The chain has TRBV5-6 and TRBJ2-6; D assignment may be TRBD1 or TRBD2 (5 bases each). The J call may not be correct, given that the DNA end is closer to TRBJ2-7. The CDR3 covers 14 residues. The germline V gene has CDR1 SGHDT and CDR2 YYEEEE. CDR3 sequence: CASSLESGTHEQYF. CDR3 bases: TGTGCCAGCAGCTTGGAGTCCGGGACCCACGAGCAGTACTTC.

The gene calls are TRBV7-3 and TRBJ2-1; 10 bases align to TRBD2. The CDR3 contains 15 residues. Germline CDR1 is SGHTA and CDR2 is FQGTGA. Trimming removed 5 bases from V and 2 bases from J; junction bases left unmatched: 3. As DNA, the CDR3 is TGTGCCAGCAGCGCCACTAGCGGGACCTACAATGAGCAGTTCTTC. Amino acid sequence: CASSATSGTYNEQFF.

The count of this clonotype is one. V is TRBV6-2 or TRBV6-3 and J is TRBJ2-7; D is unclear. The CDR3 runs to 17 residues. The germline CDR1 and CDR2 sequences are MNHEY and SVGEGT. Trimming pared 4 bases from V and 6 bases from J, leaving 25 bases between. The DNA of the CDR3 is TGTGCCAGCAGTTCCGTCCCGATCTCGTCCGATTGGCTCGAGCAGTACTTC. Its protein is CASSSVPISSDWLEQYF.

The chain couples TRBV2 to TRBJ2-5; 9 bases are shared with TRBD1. With 6 bases clipped from V and 13 bases from J, the junction kept 9 bases outside the gene matches. Germline CDR1 SNHLY, CDR2 FYNNEI. The CDR3 contains 12 residues. The CDR3 DNA is TGTGCCAGCAGGATACAGGGGGCTGTAGTGTACTTC. The encoded protein is CASRIQGAVVYF.